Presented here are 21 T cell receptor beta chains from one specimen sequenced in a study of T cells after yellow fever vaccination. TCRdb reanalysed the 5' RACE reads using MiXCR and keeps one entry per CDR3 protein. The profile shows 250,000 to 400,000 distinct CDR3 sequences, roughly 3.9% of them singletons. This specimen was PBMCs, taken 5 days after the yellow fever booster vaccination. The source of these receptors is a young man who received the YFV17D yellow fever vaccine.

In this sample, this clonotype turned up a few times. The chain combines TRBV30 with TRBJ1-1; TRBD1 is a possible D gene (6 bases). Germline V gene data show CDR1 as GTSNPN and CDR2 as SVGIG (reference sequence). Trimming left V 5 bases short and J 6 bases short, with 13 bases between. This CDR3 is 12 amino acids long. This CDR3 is CAWDRSLAEAFF. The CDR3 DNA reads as TGTGCCTGGGACAGGTCCCTGGCTGAAGCTTTCTTT.

The CDR3 region has the DNA TGTGCCAGCAGAATTGTCGGGACTAGTGTCGGTGAGCAGTTCTTC. It yields the protein CASRIVGTSVGEQFF. The V and J genes are TRBV6-2 or TRBV6-3 and TRBJ2-1; TRBD2 matches at 8 bases. CDR3 length: 15 amino acids. With V trimmed by 6 bases and J by 9 bases, 13 bases remained unmatched. The germline CDR1 and CDR2 sequences are MNHEY and SVGEGT.

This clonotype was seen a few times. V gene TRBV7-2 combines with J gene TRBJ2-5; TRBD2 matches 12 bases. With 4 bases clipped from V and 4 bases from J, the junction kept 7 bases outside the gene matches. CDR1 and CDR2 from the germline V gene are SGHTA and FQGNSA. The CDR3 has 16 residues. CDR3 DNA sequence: TGTGCCAGCAGCTCCTCTAGCGGGGGGGCTCTAGAGACCCAGTACTTC. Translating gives CASSSSSGGALETQYF.

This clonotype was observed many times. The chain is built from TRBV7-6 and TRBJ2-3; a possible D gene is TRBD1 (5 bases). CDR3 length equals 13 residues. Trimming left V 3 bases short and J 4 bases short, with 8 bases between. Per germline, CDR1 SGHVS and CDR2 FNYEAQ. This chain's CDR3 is CASSLGRADTQYF. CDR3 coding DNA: TGTGCCAGCAGCTTGGGGCGTGCAGATACGCAGTATTTT.

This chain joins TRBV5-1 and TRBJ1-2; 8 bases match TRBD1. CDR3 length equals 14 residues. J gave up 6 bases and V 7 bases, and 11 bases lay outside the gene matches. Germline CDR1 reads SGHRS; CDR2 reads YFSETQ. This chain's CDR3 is CASSTRTGTDGYTF. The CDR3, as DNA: TGCGCCAGCTCAACTCGGACAGGGACGGATGGCTACACCTTC.

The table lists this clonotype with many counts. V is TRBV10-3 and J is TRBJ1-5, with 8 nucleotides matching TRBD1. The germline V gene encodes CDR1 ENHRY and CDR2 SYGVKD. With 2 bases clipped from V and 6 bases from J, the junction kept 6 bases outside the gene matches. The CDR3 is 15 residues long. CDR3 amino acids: CAISEGQGYGQPQHF. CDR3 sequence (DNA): TGTGCCATCAGTGAGGGACAGGGATACGGTCAGCCCCAGCATTTT.

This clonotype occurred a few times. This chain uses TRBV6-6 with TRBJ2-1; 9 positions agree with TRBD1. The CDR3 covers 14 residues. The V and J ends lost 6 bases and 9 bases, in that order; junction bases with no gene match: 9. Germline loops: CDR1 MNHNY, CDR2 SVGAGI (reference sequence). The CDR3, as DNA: TGTGCCAGCAGAGTACGGGGACAGGGAAGTGAGCAGTTCTTC. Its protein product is CASRVRGQGSEQFF.

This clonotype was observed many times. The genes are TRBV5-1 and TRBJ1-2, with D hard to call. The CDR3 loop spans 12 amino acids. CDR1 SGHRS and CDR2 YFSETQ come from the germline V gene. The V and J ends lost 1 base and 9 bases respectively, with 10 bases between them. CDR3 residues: CASSLQSRSYTF. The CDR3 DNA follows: TGCGCCAGCAGCTTGCAGTCGCGCAGCTACACCTTC.

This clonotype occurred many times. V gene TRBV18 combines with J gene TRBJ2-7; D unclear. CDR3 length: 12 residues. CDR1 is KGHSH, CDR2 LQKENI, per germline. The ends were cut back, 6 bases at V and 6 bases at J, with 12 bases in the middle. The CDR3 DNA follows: TGTGCCAGCTCTCGCGCCCCCCCCGAGCAGTACGTC. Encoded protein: CASSRAPPEQYV.

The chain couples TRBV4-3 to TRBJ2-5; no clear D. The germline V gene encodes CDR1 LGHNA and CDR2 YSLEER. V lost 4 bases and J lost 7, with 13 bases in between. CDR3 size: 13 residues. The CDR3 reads CASSPTSYGTQYF. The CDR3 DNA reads TGCGCCAGCAGCCCTACTTCATACGGGACCCAGTACTTC.

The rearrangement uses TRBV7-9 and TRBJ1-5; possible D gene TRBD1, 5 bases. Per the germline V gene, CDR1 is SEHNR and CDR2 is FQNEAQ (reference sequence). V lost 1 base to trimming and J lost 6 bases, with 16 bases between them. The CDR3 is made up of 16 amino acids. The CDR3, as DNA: TGTGCCAGCAGCTTAGTGGGCAGAGGGGTAAGTCAGCCCCAGCATTTT. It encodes CASSLVGRGVSQPQHF.

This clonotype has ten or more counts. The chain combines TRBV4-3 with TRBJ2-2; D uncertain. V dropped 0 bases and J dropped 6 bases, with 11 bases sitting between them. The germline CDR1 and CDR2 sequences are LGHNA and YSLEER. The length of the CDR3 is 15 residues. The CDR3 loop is CASSQDRRWAGELFF. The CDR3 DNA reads TGCGCCAGCAGCCAAGACCGGAGATGGGCCGGGGAGCTGTTTTTT.

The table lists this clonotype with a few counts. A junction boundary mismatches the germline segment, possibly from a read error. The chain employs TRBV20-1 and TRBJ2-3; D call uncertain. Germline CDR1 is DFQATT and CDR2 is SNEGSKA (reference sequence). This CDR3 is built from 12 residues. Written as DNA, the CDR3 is TGCAGTGCGAGAGGTTCCTCAGATACGCAGTATTTT. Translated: CSARGSSDTQYF.

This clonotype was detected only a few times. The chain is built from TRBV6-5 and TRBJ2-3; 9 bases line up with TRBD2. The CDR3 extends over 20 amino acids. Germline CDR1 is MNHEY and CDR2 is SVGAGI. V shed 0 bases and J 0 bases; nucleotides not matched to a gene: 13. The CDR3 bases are TGTGCCAGCAGTTACTCCTCTTCTTTGAGACTAGCGGCTAGCACAGATACGCAGTATTTT. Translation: CASSYSSSLRLAASTDTQYF.

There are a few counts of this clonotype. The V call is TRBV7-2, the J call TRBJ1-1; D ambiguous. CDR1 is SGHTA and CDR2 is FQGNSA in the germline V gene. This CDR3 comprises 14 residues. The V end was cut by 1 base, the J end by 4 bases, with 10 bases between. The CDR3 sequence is CASSLVWGSTEAFF. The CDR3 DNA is TGTGCCAGCAGCTTAGTATGGGGTAGCACTGAAGCTTTCTTT. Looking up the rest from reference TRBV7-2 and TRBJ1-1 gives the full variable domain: GAGVSQSPSNKVTEKGKDVELRCDPISGHTALYWYRQSLGQGLEFLIYFQGNSAPDKSGLPSDRFSAERTGGSVSTLTIQRTQQEDSAVYLCASSLVWGSTEAFFGQGTRLTVV.

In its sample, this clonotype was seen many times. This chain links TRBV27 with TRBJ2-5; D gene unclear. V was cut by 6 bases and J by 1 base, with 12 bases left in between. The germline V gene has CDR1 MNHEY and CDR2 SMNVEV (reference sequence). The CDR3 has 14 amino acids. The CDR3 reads CASSNRRAQETQYF. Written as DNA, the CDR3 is TGTGCCAGCAGCAACAGACGGGCCCAAGAGACCCAGTACTTC.

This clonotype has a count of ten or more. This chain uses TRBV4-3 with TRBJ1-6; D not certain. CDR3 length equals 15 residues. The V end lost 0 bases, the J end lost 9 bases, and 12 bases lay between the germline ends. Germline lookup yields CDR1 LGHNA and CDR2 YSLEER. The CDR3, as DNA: TGCGCCAGCAGCCAAGACCTAAGGACCATTTCACCCCTCCACTTT. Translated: CASSQDLRTISPLHF.

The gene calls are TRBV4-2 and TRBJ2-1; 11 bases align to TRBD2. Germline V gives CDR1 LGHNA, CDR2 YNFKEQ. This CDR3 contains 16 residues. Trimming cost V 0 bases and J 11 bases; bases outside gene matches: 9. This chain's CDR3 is CASSQEVAGGALQQFF. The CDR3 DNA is TGTGCCAGCAGCCAAGAGGTAGCGGGGGGGGCCTTACAGCAGTTCTTC.

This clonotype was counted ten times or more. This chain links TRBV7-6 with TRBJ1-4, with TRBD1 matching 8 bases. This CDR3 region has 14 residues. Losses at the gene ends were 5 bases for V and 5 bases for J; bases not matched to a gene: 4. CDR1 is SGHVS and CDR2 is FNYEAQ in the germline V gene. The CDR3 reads CASSQGQENEKLFF. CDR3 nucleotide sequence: TGTGCCAGCAGCCAGGGACAGGAGAATGAAAAACTGTTTTTT.

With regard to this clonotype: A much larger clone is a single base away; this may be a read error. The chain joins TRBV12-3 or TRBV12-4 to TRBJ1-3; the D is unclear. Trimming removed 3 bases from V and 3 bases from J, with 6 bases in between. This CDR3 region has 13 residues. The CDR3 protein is CASSFSRGNTIYF. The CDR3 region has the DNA TGTGCCAGCAGTTTTAGTCGTGGAAACACCATATATTTT.

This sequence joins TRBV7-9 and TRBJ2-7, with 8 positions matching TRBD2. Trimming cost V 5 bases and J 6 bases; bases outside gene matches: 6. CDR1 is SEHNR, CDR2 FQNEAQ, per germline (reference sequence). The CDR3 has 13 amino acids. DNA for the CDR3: TGTGCCAGCAGCCAGGCGGGGGGAACCGAGCAGTACGTC. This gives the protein CASSQAGGTEQYV.